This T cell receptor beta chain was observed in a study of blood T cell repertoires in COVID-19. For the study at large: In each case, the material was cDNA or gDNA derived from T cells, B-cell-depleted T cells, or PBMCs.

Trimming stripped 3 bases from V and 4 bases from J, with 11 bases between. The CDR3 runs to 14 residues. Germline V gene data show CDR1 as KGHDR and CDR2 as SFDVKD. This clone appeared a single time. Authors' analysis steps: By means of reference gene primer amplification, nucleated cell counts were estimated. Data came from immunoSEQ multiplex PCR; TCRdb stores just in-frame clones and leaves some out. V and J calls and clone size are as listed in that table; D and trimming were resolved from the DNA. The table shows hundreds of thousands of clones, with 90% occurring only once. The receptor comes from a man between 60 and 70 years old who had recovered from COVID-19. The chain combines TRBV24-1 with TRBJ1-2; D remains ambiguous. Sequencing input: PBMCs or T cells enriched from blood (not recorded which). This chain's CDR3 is CATSDGNYRYGYTF. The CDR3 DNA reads TGTGCCACCAGTGATGGAAACTACCGCTATGGCTACACCTTC.